One sample yielded the 16 T cell receptor beta chains listed below, sequenced in a study of regulatory T cells in long-lasting Graves disease. Sample time point: newly diagnosed GD, antithyroid drugs for less than 3 months. PBMC-derived RNA was used for the TCR library. Building the TCR beta libraries relied on iRepertoire HTBI primers, and CDR3 regions underwent Arm-PCR. Via MiXCR, TCRdb re-called the multiplex PCR reads, giving one row per CDR3 protein. The table has under 700,000 distinct CDR3 sequences, about 16% seen once. These data were likewise used in another study, on T cells in Graves' hyperthyroidism and ophthalmopathy.

The sequenced sample was peripheral blood mononuclear cells (PBMCs), obtained at new diagnosis, from a patient treated with antithyroid drugs. These receptors all stem from a woman aged 40-60 years with Graves disease.

This clonotype was detected many times. Relative to the germline gene, one junction end is altered; a read error may explain this. This chain uses TRBV2 with TRBJ2-3; 10 bases map to TRBD2. The CDR3 sequence is 15 residues long. In germline, CDR1 is SNHLY, CDR2 FYNNEI. In DNA form, the CDR3 reads TGTCCCAGCAGGAGGAGGCTAGCGGGGGATGATACGCAGTATTTT. This translates into CPSRRRLAGDDTQYF.

The CDR3 DNA follows: TGTGCCAGCAGTTACCCCCCGGACACCCCGGTGGACACCGGGGAGCTGTTTTTT. This codes for CASSYPPDTPVDTGELFF. The V gene is TRBV6-2 or TRBV6-3, the J gene TRBJ2-2; possibly TRBD1 for D (5 bases). The V gene's germline CDR1 is MNHEY and CDR2 SVGEGT. The length of the CDR3 is 18 residues. V was pared by 2 bases and J by 3 bases, with 19 bases between.

In this sample, this clonotype turned up many times. DNA of the CDR3: TGTGCCAGCAGCCAAGATTACAGGGGCGAGCAGTACTTC. Amino acid sequence: CASSQDYRGEQYF. V usage is TRBV3-1 and J usage is TRBJ2-7; 7 nucleotides line up with TRBD1. V shed 0 bases, J shed 6 bases, and the junction held 2 bases outside the gene matches. The CDR3 is 13 residues long. Germline V CDR1 and CDR2: LGHDT, YNNKEL (reference sequence).

As concerns this clonotype: A read error is possible here, since a much larger clone lies one base away. The V and J genes are TRBV7-2 and TRBJ2-1; TRBD1 is a possible D gene (5 bases). Germline CDR1 reads SGHTA; CDR2 reads FQGNSA. V lost 0 bases and J 12 bases, leaving 9 bases between the germline ends. The CDR3 spans 12 residues. CDR3 nucleotide sequence: TGTGCCAGCAGCTTAGCCAGGGATGGGCAGTTCTTC. Protein sequence: CASSLARDGQFF.

The chain recombines TRBV19 with TRBJ1-2; D perhaps matches TRBD1 (5 bases). CDR1 and CDR2 (germline): LNHDA, SQIVND (reference sequence). V was clipped by 1 base and J by 0 bases, with 15 bases between them. The CDR3 sequence is 17 residues long. For the CDR3, the DNA is TGTGCCAGTAGTATAGGGGCGTGGGGCAGAGCTAACTATGGCTACACCTTC. This sequence encodes CASSIGAWGRANYGYTF. The variable domain in full, completed from reference TRBV19 and TRBJ1-2, reads DGGITQSPKYLFRKEGQNVTLSCEQNLNHDAMYWYRQDPGQGLRLIYYSQIVNDFQKGDIAEGYSVSREKKESFPLTVTSAQKNPTAFYLCASSIGAWGRANYGYTFGSGTRLTVV.

Regarding this clonotype: This could be a read error, since a much larger clone is one nucleotide away. The rearrangement links TRBV7-6 to TRBJ1-5; D unclear. Trimming removed 5 bases at V and 0 bases at J, with 5 bases between. CDR1 is SGHVS, CDR2 FNYEAQ, per germline. The CDR3 has 13 residues. Written as DNA, the CDR3 is TGTGCCAGCAGCGTAAGTAGCAATCAGCCCCAGCATTTT. It encodes CASSVSSNQPQHF.

V and J are TRBV29-1 and TRBJ1-5; the match to TRBD1 covers 8 bases. This CDR3 is built from 14 residues. J lost 2 bases, V lost 6 bases, and 6 bases had no gene match. Germline V gives CDR1 SQVTM, CDR2 ANQGSEA. The CDR3 here is CSVTQGAGNQPQHF. The CDR3 coding sequence is TGCAGCGTGACGCAGGGGGCTGGCAATCAGCCCCAGCATTTT.

V is TRBV2 and J is TRBJ2-6; 10 bases agree with TRBD1. The CDR3 spans 17 residues. V gave up 5 bases and J gave up 0 bases; unmatched junction bases: 4. CDR1 and CDR2 (germline): SNHLY, FYNNEI. This CDR3 is CASSTGTGASGANVLTF. In DNA, the CDR3 is TGTGCCAGCAGTACCGGGACAGGGGCCTCTGGGGCCAACGTCCTGACTTTC.

Many counts were recorded for this clonotype. V usage is TRBV13 and J usage is TRBJ1-1, with 12 bases fitting TRBD1. Trimming removed 0 bases from V and 8 bases from J; junction bases left unmatched: 4. The CDR3 loop spans 15 amino acids. In germline, CDR1 is PRHDT, CDR2 FYEKMQ (reference sequence). The CDR3 bases are TGTGCCAGCAGCTTAGGGGGACAGGGGGCGAGCGAAGCTTTCTTT. This encodes CASSLGGQGASEAFF.

This clonotype was counted ten times or more. The rearrangement links TRBV6-1 to TRBJ1-1; D is undetermined. With 4 bases removed from V and 6 bases from J, the gap between germline ends came to 9 bases. The CDR3 contains 12 residues. The germline V gene encodes CDR1 MNHNS and CDR2 SASEGT. The CDR3 spells CASSAGYAEAFF. For the CDR3, the DNA is TGTGCCAGCAGTGCTGGGTACGCTGAAGCTTTCTTT.

This clonotype was counted at least ten times. This chain joins TRBV5-1 and TRBJ2-3; D unresolved. Germline V CDR1 and CDR2: SGHRS, YFSETQ. The CDR3 loop spans 17 amino acids. V was cut by 0 bases and J by 5 bases, with 19 bases left in between. The CDR3 nucleotides are TGCGCCAGCAGCTTGGGACACCCTACTGGAGTGAGAGATACGCAGTATTTT. Its protein product is CASSLGHPTGVRDTQYF.

This clonotype was seen repeatedly, ten times or more. This chain joins TRBV18 and TRBJ2-7; no firm D call. The germline V and J ends were trimmed by 0 bases and 12 bases, with 15 bases remaining between them. The CDR3 totals 13 residues. CDR1 is KGHSH and CDR2 is LQKENI in the germline V gene. The CDR3 DNA reads TGTGCCAGCTCACCACCCAACCAGGACGGCTGGTACTTC. As protein: CASSPPNQDGWYF.

The V and J genes are TRBV7-3 and TRBJ2-5; 7 positions match TRBD1. The CDR3 runs 15 residues. V shed 1 base and J 1 base; nucleotides not matched to a gene: 3. Germline V lookup: CDR1 SGHTA, CDR2 FQGTGA. The CDR3 here is CASSLIGTAQETQYF. In nucleotides, the CDR3 is TGTGCCAGCAGCTTAATAGGGACAGCCCAAGAGACCCAGTACTTC.

The chain carries TRBV5-4 and TRBJ1-2; D perhaps matches TRBD1 (6 bases). Per germline, CDR1 SGHNT and CDR2 YYREEE (reference sequence). V lost 6 bases and J lost 3, with 15 bases in between. The CDR3 runs 14 residues. The DNA of the CDR3 is TGTGCCAGCAACTCACAGGGTTCTGACTATGGCTACACCTTC. Translation gives CASNSQGSDYGYTF.

The J gene is TRBJ2-3, the V gene TRBV20-1; D possibly uses TRBD1 or TRBD2 (5 bases each). V was shortened by 6 bases and J by 8 bases, with 12 bases between the two germline ends. CDR3 length: 11 amino acids. Germline V gene lookup returns CDR1 DFQATT and CDR2 SNEGSKA (reference sequence). CDR3 loop: CSANQGATQYF. The CDR3 DNA sequence: TGCAGTGCCAACCAGGGAGCTACGCAGTATTTT.

About this clonotype itself: Being one base from a much bigger clone, this may be a read error. The V call is TRBV6-1, the J call TRBJ2-5, with 8 positions matching TRBD2. This CDR3 region has 15 residues. The V gene's germline CDR1 is MNHNS and CDR2 SASEGT. V shed 3 bases and J 11 bases; nucleotides not matched to a gene: 14. The CDR3 sequence: CASSEQRGRYNEQYF. The CDR3 DNA follows: TGTGCCAGCAGTGAGCAGCGGGGGAGGTACAATGAGCAGTACTTC.